Each of the 20 T cell receptor beta chains below was sequenced from the same sample in a study of cytomegalovirus exposure and HLA in healthy donors (dated 2017 in TCRdb). The library was produced with the immunoSEQ multiplex PCR assay. The immuneACCESS repertoire file appears here via TCRdb, limited to in-frame rearrangements. These files lack a portion of the clones; in checked studies, under half of the deficit traces to unresolved V genes, and the cause of the others is not known. Present in this sample are about 260,000 clones, less than 95% of which were seen just once. 3% to 3.5% of the sample is taken by the ten largest. Sequenced: PBMCs. These receptor sequences come from a woman aged 25 to 39 in good health and CMV-seronegative.

The CDR3 DNA sequence: TGTGCCTGGAGTGCCCATCTAAACCCAGGGGTCGAGACCCAGTACTTC. It encodes CAWSAHLNPGVETQYF. J is TRBJ2-5 and V is TRBV30; D may be TRBD1 (6 bases). Per germline, CDR1 GTSNPN and CDR2 SVGIG (reference sequence). The CDR3 is made up of 16 amino acids. V was clipped by 1 base and J by 5 bases, with 20 bases between them. Supplemented by reference TRBV30 and TRBJ2-5, the full variable domain reads SQTIHQWPATLVQPVGSPLSLECTVEGTSNPNLYWYRQAAGRGLQLLFYSVGIGQISSEVPQNLSASRPQDRQFILSSKKLLLSDSGFYLCAWSAHLNPGVETQYFGPGTRLLVL.

V is TRBV28 and J is TRBJ2-5; D is uncertain. The germline V and J ends were trimmed by 8 bases and 4 bases, with 14 bases remaining between them. The CDR3 loop spans 13 amino acids. The germline V gene has CDR1 MDHEN and CDR2 SYDVKM. The CDR3 sequence is CASAPGVGETQYF. The CDR3 DNA sequence: TGTGCCAGCGCCCCGGGCGTAGGAGAGACCCAGTACTTC.

Remarks on this clone: Distinct nucleotide sequences in the sample also encode this CDR3. The genes are TRBV19 and TRBJ2-7; tentative D call: TRBD2 (6 bases). Germline V gene lookup returns CDR1 LNHDA and CDR2 SQIVND (reference sequence). This CDR3 comprises 13 residues. V was pared by 3 bases and J by 4 bases, with 10 bases between. CDR3 region: CASSIGGLYEQYF. The DNA for the CDR3 is TGTGCCAGTAGTATCGGCGGACTATACGAGCAGTACTTC.

A single count supports this clone. This chain links TRBV6-5 with TRBJ2-7; TRBD2 matches 8 bases. Germline CDR1 MNHEY, CDR2 SVGAGI. This CDR3 has 14 amino acids. With V trimmed by 7 bases and J by 4 bases, 9 bases remained unmatched. The CDR3 sequence: CASIASGLPYEQYF. The CDR3 nucleotides are TGTGCCAGCATTGCTAGCGGGCTACCTTACGAGCAGTACTTC.

The chain employs TRBV19 and TRBJ1-5; D uncertain. Between the trimmed V and J ends, which lost 2 bases and 0 bases, there was a span of 11 bases. The length of the CDR3 is 16 residues. Per the germline V gene, CDR1 is LNHDA and CDR2 is SQIVND (reference sequence). The CDR3 DNA follows: TGTGCCAGTAGTATACGGACGGCCACTAGCAATCAGCCCCAGCATTTT. Its protein product is CASSIRTATSNQPQHF.

This clone was found a few times. Other DNA variants within this sample encode the same CDR3. This chain links TRBV5-1 with TRBJ2-7, with 11 bases lining up with TRBD2. The germline gives CDR1 SGHRS, CDR2 YFSETQ. V trimming: 5 bases; J trimming: 2 bases; junction bases outside the gene matches: 6. CDR3 length: 15 amino acids. CDR3 DNA sequence: TGCGCCAGCAGTTCGGGACTAGCGGTGACCTACGAGCAGTACTTC. Translation: CASSSGLAVTYEQYF.

The chain carries TRBV11-2 and TRBJ1-2; D perhaps matches TRBD1 (6 bases). CDR1 is SGHAT, CDR2 FQNNGV, per germline. The CDR3 extends over 16 amino acids. V lost 6 bases and J 5 bases, leaving 22 bases between the germline ends. CDR3 coding DNA: TGTGCCAGCAGTCCCATAAGGGGGGCTGGAGGGTATGGCTACACCTTC. Protein: CASSPIRGAGGYGYTF.

This chain connects TRBV6-5 to TRBJ1-2, with D hard to call. Germline CDR1 reads MNHEY; CDR2 reads SVGAGI. The CDR3 totals 13 residues. V dropped 6 bases and J dropped 0 bases, with 8 bases sitting between them. Here the CDR3 reads CASRGGPNYGYTF. CDR3 nucleotide sequence: TGTGCCAGCAGAGGAGGACCTAACTATGGCTACACCTTC.

The rearrangement links TRBV5-1 to TRBJ2-7; the match to TRBD1 covers 7 bases. The ends lost 3 bases at V and 0 bases at J; junction bases unmatched: 12. This CDR3 region has 17 residues. The germline gives CDR1 SGHRS, CDR2 YFSETQ. CDR3 DNA: TGCGCCAGCAGCTCCCTACCACAGGGGCAGAGCTCCTACGAGCAGTACTTC. It yields the protein CASSSLPQGQSSYEQYF.

The chain uses TRBV28 and TRBJ1-3; 9 positions agree with TRBD1. J was trimmed by 2 bases and V by 5 bases; bases with no gene match: 10. Germline V lookup: CDR1 MDHEN, CDR2 SYDVKM. The CDR3 has 17 amino acids. CDR3 nucleotide sequence: TGTGCCAGCAGTAACTGGGACAGGGCGGGCGCTGGAAACACCATATATTTT. Its protein is CASSNWDRAGAGNTIYF. The variable domain in full, completed from reference TRBV28 and TRBJ1-3, reads DVKVTQSSRYLVKRTGEKVFLECVQDMDHENMFWYRQDPGLGLRLIYFSYDVKMKEKGDIPEGYSVSREKKERFSLILESASTNQTSMYLCASSNWDRAGAGNTIYFGEGSWLTVV.

The CDR3 spells CASSFKGLAGVPDTQYF. CDR3 DNA sequence: TGTGCCAGCAGCTTCAAAGGACTAGCGGGAGTCCCAGATACGCAGTATTTT. V and J are TRBV5-4 and TRBJ2-3, with 13 bases aligning to TRBD2. This CDR3 region has 17 residues. Germline CDR1 is SGHNT and CDR2 is YYREEE (reference sequence). The junction had 7 bases not matched to a gene; V was cut back by 2 bases and J by 4 bases.

The CDR3, as DNA: TGCGCCAGCAGCTTTACCGGGCAGACCCAGTACTTC. This encodes CASSFTGQTQYF. This sequence joins TRBV5-1 and TRBJ2-5, with D uncertain. This CDR3 region has 12 residues. V dropped 2 bases and J dropped 6 bases, with 8 bases sitting between them. The germline V gene encodes CDR1 SGHRS and CDR2 YFSETQ.

CDR3 DNA sequence: TGTGCCAGCAGTCTCAGGGGACATTCGGGTGAAAAACTGTTTTTT. It encodes CASSLRGHSGEKLFF. The rearrangement uses TRBV27 and TRBJ1-4, with D perhaps matching TRBD1 (6 bases). Germline V gene lookup returns CDR1 MNHEY and CDR2 SMNVEV (reference sequence). V lost 5 bases and J lost 7, with 17 bases in between. The CDR3 length is 15 residues.

The chain has TRBV9 and TRBJ1-2; 8 bases align to TRBD1. Trimming removed 3 bases from V and 4 bases from J; junction bases left unmatched: 5. From germline, CDR1 is SGDLS and CDR2 YYNGEE. This CDR3 region has 14 residues. The CDR3 DNA sequence: TGTGCCAGCAGCGAACGACAGGGGCTCTATGGCTACACCTTC. It is translated as CASSERQGLYGYTF.

The rearrangement uses TRBV7-8 and TRBJ1-5; D is undetermined. The V and J ends lost 1 base and 3 bases respectively, with 7 bases between them. This CDR3 spans 14 amino acids. Germline V CDR1 and CDR2: SGHVS, FQNEAQ. The CDR3 sequence: CASSLGSPNQPQHF. CDR3 DNA sequence: TGTGCCAGCAGCTTAGGGAGTCCCAATCAGCCCCAGCATTTT.

The gene calls are TRBV18 and TRBJ2-5; unclear D gene. V was trimmed by 4 bases and J by 3 bases, leaving 6 bases between them. CDR1 and CDR2 from the germline V gene are KGHSH and LQKENI. This CDR3 comprises 12 residues. CDR3 sequence: CASSHKEETQYF. In DNA form, the CDR3 reads TGTGCCAGCTCACACAAAGAAGAGACCCAGTACTTC.

The chain links TRBV25-1 to TRBJ2-7, with TRBD1 matching over 7 bases. The CDR3 runs 13 residues. V trimming: 4 bases; J trimming: 0 bases; junction bases outside the gene matches: 0. Germline CDR1 and CDR2: MGHDK and SYGVNS. CDR3 loop: CASSGDSSYEQYF. The CDR3 DNA is TGTGCCAGCAGTGGGGACAGCTCCTACGAGCAGTACTTC.

The chain joins TRBV7-3 to TRBJ2-3; the D is unclear. CDR3 size: 14 residues. V was trimmed by 1 base and J by 0 bases, leaving 5 bases between them. The germline V gene encodes CDR1 SGHTA and CDR2 FQGTGA. CDR3 DNA sequence: TGTGCCAGCAGCTTAAGGGCTAGCACAGATACGCAGTATTTT. Residues: CASSLRASTDTQYF.

The chain couples TRBV27 to TRBJ1-2; 8 bases are shared with TRBD1. The ends lost 4 bases at V and 3 bases at J; junction bases unmatched: 1. This CDR3 is 13 amino acids long. CDR1 MNHEY and CDR2 SMNVEV come from the germline V gene (reference sequence). The DNA for the CDR3 is TGTGCCAGCAGTTCACAGGGGGACTATGGCTACACCTTC. It is translated as CASSSQGDYGYTF.

This clone was counted only a few times. The chain recombines TRBV14 with TRBJ2-5; D remains ambiguous. The germline gives CDR1 SGHDN, CDR2 FVKESK. Trimming took 5 bases from V and 6 from J, leaving 10 bases between them. This CDR3 comprises 12 residues. CDR3 residues: CASSTQGKTQYF. In DNA form, the CDR3 reads TGTGCCAGCAGCACACAAGGGAAGACCCAGTACTTC.